These 28 T cell receptor beta chains were all obtained from the same sample, sequenced in a study of T cell responses to AZD1222 COVID-19 vaccine. Some clones are missing from TCRdb's copy, which holds only in-frame ones; the method was immunoSEQ multiplex PCR. The sample lists some 130,000 clones; about 90% were seen once. The sequencing here drew on peripheral blood, taken on day 0 of AZD1222 vaccination. These receptors originate from an adult in good health.

V gene TRBV19 combines with J gene TRBJ1-1; unclear D gene. CDR3 length: 14 amino acids. V shed 10 bases and J shed 1 base, with 16 bases lying between them. In germline, CDR1 is LNHDA, CDR2 SQIVND (reference sequence). The CDR3 is CATKWGQANTEAFF. Written as DNA, the CDR3 is TGTGCCACCAAATGGGGTCAGGCGAACACTGAAGCTTTCTTT.

This clone was counted a single time. The V call is TRBV27, the J call TRBJ1-4; 7 bases fit TRBD1. Germline V CDR1 and CDR2: MNHEY, SMNVEV (reference sequence). The CDR3 sequence is 16 residues long. V shed 5 bases and J 8 bases; nucleotides not matched to a gene: 14. This CDR3 is CASSPRQGGDQEKLFF. For the CDR3, the DNA is TGTGCCAGCAGTCCCCGACAGGGTGGGGACCAGGAAAAACTGTTTTTT.

The J gene is TRBJ1-6, the V gene TRBV6-1; the D is unclear. The CDR3 is 16 residues long. The V and J ends lost 3 bases and 0 bases respectively, with 9 bases between them. The germline V gene encodes CDR1 MNHNS and CDR2 SASEGT. As DNA, the CDR3 is TGTGCCAGCAGTGACTACAGAGGCTCCTATAATTCACCCCTCCACTTT. It yields the protein CASSDYRGSYNSPLHF.

The V gene is TRBV19, the J gene TRBJ2-1; the match to TRBD2 covers 8 bases. The length of the CDR3 is 17 residues. J was trimmed by 4 bases and V by 0 bases; bases with no gene match: 8. The germline CDR1 and CDR2 sequences are LNHDA and SQIVND (reference sequence). CDR3 amino acids: CASSIDPPGLGYNEQFF. CDR3 nucleotides: TGTGCCAGTAGTATAGATCCCCCGGGACTAGGTTACAATGAGCAGTTCTTC. The variable domain in full, with the rest retrieved from reference TRBV19 and TRBJ2-1, is DGGITQSPKYLFRKEGQNVTLSCEQNLNHDAMYWYRQDPGQGLRLIYYSQIVNDFQKGDIAEGYSVSREKKESFPLTVTSAQKNPTAFYLCASSIDPPGLGYNEQFFGPGTRLTVL.

Here the CDR3 reads CASSYSGWVLSAEAFF. The CDR3 region has the DNA TGTGCCAGCAGTTACTCCGGGTGGGTCCTTAGCGCTGAAGCTTTCTTT. The chain links TRBV6-5 to TRBJ1-1; no clear D gene. In germline, CDR1 is MNHEY, CDR2 SVGAGI. This CDR3 comprises 16 residues. Between the trimmed V and J ends, which lost 0 bases and 6 bases, there was a span of 17 bases.

The V call is TRBV5-1, the J call TRBJ2-5, with TRBD2 matching 8 bases. V gave up 0 bases and J gave up 5 bases; unmatched junction bases: 9. CDR3 length equals 16 residues. Germline V gene data show CDR1 as SGHRS and CDR2 as YFSETQ. CDR3 sequence: CASSLGVAGGPETQYF. The CDR3 nucleotides read TGCGCCAGCAGCTTGGGGGTCGCGGGGGGCCCGGAGACCCAGTACTTC.

The rearrangement uses TRBV18 and TRBJ1-2; no clear D. Trimming took off 6 bases at V and 0 bases at J, with 11 bases between the two ends. Per germline, CDR1 KGHSH and CDR2 LQKENI. The CDR3 loop spans 14 amino acids. The CDR3 sequence is CASSQEISNYGYTF. CDR3 nucleotides: TGTGCCAGCTCCCAAGAGATCTCTAACTATGGCTACACCTTC.

This clone appeared once. This chain links TRBV4-1 with TRBJ1-6; D is perhaps TRBD1 (5 bases). The CDR3 runs 16 residues. Germline loops: CDR1 MGHRA, CDR2 YSYEKL. Trimming pared 1 base from V and 3 bases from J, leaving 10 bases between. The CDR3: CASSQGTGGYNSPLHF. The CDR3 DNA follows: TGCGCCAGCAGCCAAGGGACCGGGGGCTATAATTCACCCCTCCACTTT.

The rearrangement joins TRBV5-5 to TRBJ1-6; D remains ambiguous. This CDR3 has 15 residues. The ends were cut back, 2 bases at V and 7 bases at J, with 13 bases in the middle. Germline CDR1 SGHKS, CDR2 YYEKEE (reference sequence). The CDR3, as DNA: TGTGCCAGCAGCTTTTTAGGGCCCGGAAATTCACCCCTCCACTTT. Its translation is CASSFLGPGNSPLHF.

This chain links TRBV7-9 with TRBJ1-6; D remains unclear. The germline V gene has CDR1 SEHNR and CDR2 FQNEAQ (reference sequence). Trimming shortened V by 4 bases and J by 14 bases, and 18 bases separated the two germline ends. There are 14 residues in the CDR3. For the CDR3, the DNA is TGTGCCAGCAGCTCGTATGACGCTTTTTGGTCCCTCCACTTT. It is translated as CASSSYDAFWSLHF.

This clone was recorded only once. V is TRBV6-5 and J is TRBJ1-5; D remains ambiguous. Germline CDR1 MNHEY, CDR2 SVGAGI. There are 15 residues in the CDR3. Trimming took off 0 bases at V and 4 bases at J, with 10 bases between the two ends. The CDR3 loop reads CASSYSRKLNQPQHF. In DNA, the CDR3 is TGTGCCAGCAGTTACTCGCGTAAGCTTAATCAGCCCCAGCATTTT.

CDR3 in amino acids: CASSLGADNTEAFF. In DNA, the CDR3 is TGCGCCAGCAGTCTCGGGGCCGACAACACTGAAGCTTTCTTT. The rearrangement links TRBV5-1 to TRBJ1-1; the D gene is possibly TRBD1 (5 bases). V gave up 5 bases and J gave up 2 bases, with 13 bases separating them. The CDR3 has 14 amino acids. CDR1 SGHRS and CDR2 YFSETQ come from the germline V gene.

This chain links TRBV2 with TRBJ2-7; TRBD2 might be the D (5 bases). Trimming stripped 2 bases from V and 6 bases from J, with 14 bases between. The CDR3 extends over 14 amino acids. Germline V CDR1 and CDR2: SNHLY, FYNNEI. CDR3 residues: CASSERRVGSEQYF. The CDR3 region has the DNA TGTGCCAGCAGTGAAAGGCGGGTGGGGAGCGAGCAGTACTTC.

V and J are TRBV11-2 and TRBJ2-7; 8 bases map to TRBD2. The CDR3 totals 18 residues. Trimming took 5 bases from V and 0 from J; bases not matched to a gene: 15. Germline CDR1 SGHAT, CDR2 FQNNGV. The CDR3 loop reads CASSQMVAGRRSSYEQYF. CDR3 DNA: TGTGCCAGCAGCCAAATGGTAGCGGGGAGACGGAGCTCCTACGAGCAGTACTTC.

V and J are TRBV6-2 or TRBV6-3 and TRBJ2-7; no clear D. V lost 4 bases and J lost 1, with 14 bases in between. Germline-derived CDR1 and CDR2 are MNHEY and SVGEGT. The CDR3 runs to 15 residues. Here the CDR3 reads CASSSGPPMSYEQYF. The CDR3 nucleotides read TGTGCCAGCAGTTCAGGCCCCCCTATGTCCTACGAGCAGTACTTC.

The J gene is TRBJ2-7, the V gene TRBV6-5; 7 nucleotides line up with TRBD1. The length of the CDR3 is 15 residues. Trimming removed 5 bases from V and 3 bases from J; junction bases left unmatched: 10. Germline V gives CDR1 MNHEY, CDR2 SVGAGI. CDR3 sequence reads: CASSNPGTVVYEQYF. DNA of the CDR3: TGTGCCAGCAGTAACCCCGGGACAGTCGTCTACGAGCAGTACTTC.

The chain combines TRBV4-3 with TRBJ1-1, with 7 bases aligning to TRBD1. Per germline, CDR1 LGHNA and CDR2 YSLEER. Losses at the gene ends were 3 bases for V and 0 bases for J; bases not matched to a gene: 4. The CDR3 spans 15 residues. DNA for the CDR3: TGCGCCAGCAGCCAGAGGACAGGAATGAACACTGAAGCTTTCTTT. Its protein is CASSQRTGMNTEAFF.

The chain is built from TRBV4-3 and TRBJ1-5, with D possibly being TRBD1 (5 bases). CDR3 length equals 15 residues. Germline loops: CDR1 LGHNA, CDR2 YSLEER. The V end lost 0 bases, the J end lost 5 bases, and 11 bases lay between the germline ends. CDR3 nucleotide sequence: TGCGCCAGCAGCCAAGATGGGGCAGAGCATCAGCCCCAGCATTTT. As protein: CASSQDGAEHQPQHF.

This chain joins TRBV3-1 (or the pseudogene TRBV3-2) and TRBJ1-6; possibly TRBD1 for D (5 bases). The CDR3 contains 16 residues. From germline, CDR1 is LGHDT and CDR2 YNNKEL (reference sequence). V dropped 1 base and J dropped 7 bases, with 14 bases sitting between them. The CDR3 coding sequence is TGTGCCAGCAGCCAAGTATCCGCCCGGGGGAATTCACCCCTCCACTTT. Amino acids: CASSQVSARGNSPLHF.

The V and J genes are TRBV10-3 and TRBJ1-2; TRBD1 aligns across 8 bases. V was pared by 1 base and J by 5 bases, with 9 bases of the junction left unmatched. The germline V gene encodes CDR1 ENHRY and CDR2 SYGVKD. The CDR3 is made up of 16 amino acids. CDR3 amino acids: CAISEWTGSDGYGYTF. CDR3 DNA sequence: TGTGCCATCAGTGAGTGGACAGGGAGCGACGGTTATGGCTACACCTTC.

V usage is TRBV5-1 and J usage is TRBJ1-6, with TRBD1 identical over 8 bases. Germline values: CDR1 SGHRS, CDR2 YFSETQ. The CDR3 sequence is 15 residues long. The J segment lost 8 bases and the V segment lost 5 bases, leaving 9 bases of the junction unmatched. The CDR3 region has the DNA TGCGCCAGCAGTAAGTCCGGACAGGGAGATTCACCCCTCCACTTT. Protein product: CASSKSGQGDSPLHF.

This clone was observed a single time. The chain couples TRBV11-2 to TRBJ1-2; 9 bases map to TRBD1. This CDR3 region has 15 residues. J was trimmed by 6 bases and V by 0 bases; bases with no gene match: 5. Germline V gene sequence: CDR1 SGHAT, CDR2 FQNNGV. CDR3 sequence reads: CASSLEGTGSNGYTF. For the CDR3, the DNA is TGTGCCAGCAGCTTAGAGGGGACAGGGTCGAATGGCTACACCTTC.

This clone was recorded only once. CDR3 DNA sequence: TGTGCCAGCACGGGGGAGGGCCTTAACTATGGCTACACCTTC. Its protein is CASTGEGLNYGYTF. The chain has TRBV19 and TRBJ1-2; D may be TRBD1 (5 bases). The CDR3 has 14 residues. Trimming stripped 9 bases from V and 1 base from J, with 15 bases between. CDR1 and CDR2 from the germline V gene are LNHDA and SQIVND (reference sequence).

CDR3 region: CASIGVCYGYTF. In DNA form, the CDR3 reads TGCGCCAGCATCGGGGTTTGTTATGGCTACACCTTC. The genes are TRBV23-1 and TRBJ1-2; no firm D call. TRBV23-1 is an ORF for which the function is uncertain. With 7 bases removed from V and 5 bases from J, the gap between germline ends came to 11 bases. The CDR3 sequence is 12 residues long.

This clone was detected only once. This sequence joins TRBV27 and TRBJ2-3, with 7 bases lining up with TRBD2. Trimming took 2 bases from V and 4 from J; bases not matched to a gene: 18. The CDR3 sequence is 19 residues long. The germline V gene has CDR1 MNHEY and CDR2 SMNVEV (reference sequence). The CDR3 reads CASSLALGIAGLGPDTQYF. The DNA of the CDR3 is TGTGCCAGCAGTTTAGCTCTTGGGATAGCGGGCTTAGGCCCAGATACGCAGTATTTT.

The chain combines TRBV18 with TRBJ2-7, with D perhaps TRBD1 (6 bases). This CDR3 comprises 14 residues. Trimming left V 2 bases short and J 3 bases short, with 11 bases between. CDR1 and CDR2 from the germline V gene are KGHSH and LQKENI. The CDR3 sequence is CASSPVDRNYEQYF. The CDR3 DNA follows: TGTGCCAGCTCACCAGTGGACAGAAACTACGAGCAGTACTTC.

The chain couples TRBV6-6 to TRBJ1-1; tentative D call: TRBD1 (5 bases). Deletions cut 4 bases from V and 1 base from J, with 10 bases between. CDR3 size: 14 residues. CDR1 and CDR2 from the germline V gene are MNHNY and SVGAGI (reference sequence). CDR3 in DNA: TGTGCCAGCAGTTCACAGGATAGGAACACTGAAGCTTTCTTT. Encoded protein: CASSSQDRNTEAFF.

This chain links TRBV5-4 with TRBJ2-7; a possible D gene is TRBD2 (5 bases). The CDR3 runs 17 residues. Trimming left V 4 bases short and J 6 bases short, with 26 bases between. The germline V gene encodes CDR1 SGHNT and CDR2 YYREEE (reference sequence). The CDR3 is CASSGRAGVGPTVEQYF. In DNA, the CDR3 is TGTGCCAGCAGCGGGCGCGCCGGGGTGGGCCCTACGGTCGAGCAGTACTTC. Complete variable domain (other parts from reference TRBV5-4 and TRBJ2-7): ETGVTQSPTHLIKTRGQQVTLRCSSQSGHNTVSWYQQALGQGPQFIFQYYREEENGRGNFPPRFSGLQFPNYSSELNVNALELDDSALYLCASSGRAGVGPTVEQYFGPGTRLTVT.